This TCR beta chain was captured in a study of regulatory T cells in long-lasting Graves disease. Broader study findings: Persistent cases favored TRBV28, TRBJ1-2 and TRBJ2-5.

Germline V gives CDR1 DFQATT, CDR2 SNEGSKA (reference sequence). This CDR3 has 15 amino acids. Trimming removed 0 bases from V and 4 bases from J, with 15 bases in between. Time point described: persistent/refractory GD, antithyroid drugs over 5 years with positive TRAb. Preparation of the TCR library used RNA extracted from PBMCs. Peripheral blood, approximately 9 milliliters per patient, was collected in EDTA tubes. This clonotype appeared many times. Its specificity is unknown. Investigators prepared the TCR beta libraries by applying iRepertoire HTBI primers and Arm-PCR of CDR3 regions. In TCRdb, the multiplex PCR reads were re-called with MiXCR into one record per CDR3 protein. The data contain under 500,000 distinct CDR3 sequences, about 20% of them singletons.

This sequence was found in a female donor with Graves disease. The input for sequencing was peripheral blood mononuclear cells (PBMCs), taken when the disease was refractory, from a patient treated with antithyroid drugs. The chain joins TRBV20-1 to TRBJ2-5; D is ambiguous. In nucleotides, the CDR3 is TGCAGTGCTAGAGAAAAGTACTTAAGCACAGAGACCCAGTACTTC. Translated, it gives CSAREKYLSTETQYF.